The rows below give T cell receptor beta chains drawn from one sample of a study of T-cell reconstitution after alpha-beta-depleted transplantation in children. TCRdb independently ran MiXCR on the PCR reads; one entry per CDR3 protein. The table includes some 87,000 distinct CDR3 sequences, around 15% detected once. The sample was PBMCs, mostly from graft donor cells, taken 180 days after TCRalphabeta/CD19-depleted stem cell transplant. The receptors originated from a male patient between 2 and 15 years old who had a stem cell transplant for acute lymphoblastic leukemia, so the T cells may come from the graft donor. CDR3s leave out the opening cysteine and the closing phenylalanine or tryptophan. A D gene is named only where the DNA matches it firmly. For some rows the clone size is stated as once, few or many, or as a class when expanded; others skip it.

medium-sized	TRBV27	NA	TRBJ2-3	ASSGDSTGADTQY
few	TRBV29-1	NA	TRBJ2-5	SVRPMGLEMAQY
few	TRBV6-2/TRBV6-3	TRBD1	TRBJ1-1	ASSYQGANTEAF
NA	TRBV12-3/TRBV12-4	NA	TRBJ2-4	ASSLVPNSNIQY
NA	TRBV5-1	TRBD1	TRBJ2-7	ASSYTGTDPNEQY
many	TRBV28	TRBD1	TRBJ1-5	ACSTDRGPPQPQH
NA	TRBV20-1	NA	TRBJ1-6	SARVGAGPYNSPLH
NA	TRBV20-1	NA	TRBJ2-7	SARLRVNEQY
few	TRBV20-1	TRBD2	TRBJ2-7	SARILAGVRGEQY
many	TRBV20-1	NA	TRBJ2-2	SAIGDSTGELF
NA	TRBV18	NA	TRBJ2-7	ASSPPSRGSYEQY
few	TRBV7-6	NA	TRBJ1-3	ASSLGYPSGNTIY
NA	TRBV27	NA	TRBJ2-7	ASSLRTDYEQY
few	TRBV29-1	NA	TRBJ2-5	SVEWTINGETQY
many	TRBV10-3	TRBD1	TRBJ2-7	AISPGTGTYEQY
few	TRBV18	NA	TRBJ2-3	ASSQILRRPGTDTQY
NA	TRBV20-1	NA	TRBJ2-1	SARGQGRLSNEQF